One sample yielded the 20 T cell receptor beta chains listed below, sequenced in a study of blood T cell repertoires in COVID-19. TCRdb keeps only in-frame clones here, not all; method: immunoSEQ multiplex PCR. The sample has roughly 250,000 clones, approximately 83% seen once. The sample was peripheral blood. These receptors were obtained from a woman of 80 years or more with acute or convalescent COVID-19.

The chain combines TRBV6-2 or TRBV6-3 with TRBJ2-1, with TRBD2 matching 10 bases. This CDR3 comprises 19 residues. V gave up 2 bases and J gave up 2 bases; unmatched junction bases: 12. Germline values: CDR1 MNHEY, CDR2 SVGEGT. In DNA, the CDR3 is TGTGCCAGCAGTTACGGCAGCGGGGGGGCTTTGGGCACCTACAATGAGCAGTTCTTC. Its protein is CASSYGSGGALGTYNEQFF.

The gene calls are TRBV5-1 and TRBJ2-7; 8 nucleotides match TRBD1. The J segment lost 5 bases and the V segment lost 5 bases, leaving 6 bases of the junction unmatched. The germline V gene has CDR1 SGHRS and CDR2 YFSETQ. The length of the CDR3 is 13 residues. Written as DNA, the CDR3 is TGCGCCAGCAGAGCGTCAGGGGGCAACGAGCAGTACTTC. It specifies CASRASGGNEQYF.

This clone was observed a few times. This chain joins TRBV3-1 (or the pseudogene TRBV3-2) and TRBJ1-5; a possible D gene is TRBD1 (5 bases). CDR1 is LGHDT, CDR2 YNNKEL, per germline (reference sequence). Trimming took off 0 bases at V and 3 bases at J, with 18 bases between the two ends. This CDR3 has 18 residues. The CDR3 bases are TGTGCCAGCAGCCAAGATCGGGCAGGGAACGCCGCCAATCAGCCCCAGCATTTT. Translated: CASSQDRAGNAANQPQHF.

This clone was seen a single time. The rearrangement uses TRBV4-1 and TRBJ2-2, with TRBD1 matching 12 bases. V gave up 6 bases and J gave up 7 bases; unmatched junction bases: 9. CDR1 and CDR2 from the germline V gene are MGHRA and YSYEKL. There are 16 residues in the CDR3. DNA of the CDR3: TGCGCCAGCAGGTCCGGGACAGGGGGCGCGGGCGGGGAGCTGTTTTTT. It yields the protein CASRSGTGGAGGELFF.

The chain couples TRBV9 to TRBJ1-1; no clear D gene. CDR1 and CDR2 from the germline V gene are SGDLS and YYNGEE. This CDR3 is 14 amino acids long. V shed 0 bases and J shed 1 base, with 7 bases lying between them. The CDR3 DNA reads TGTGCCAGCAGCGTAGAGCGCACGAACACTGAAGCTTTCTTT. Its translation is CASSVERTNTEAFF.

DNA of the CDR3: TGTGCCAGTAGTGGTGACAGGGCTTACACTGAAGCTTTCTTT. Amino acid sequence: CASSGDRAYTEAFF. This chain uses TRBV19 with TRBJ1-1; TRBD1 matches at 7 bases. V was pared by 5 bases and J by 3 bases, with 6 bases of the junction left unmatched. The CDR3 loop spans 14 amino acids. Germline V gives CDR1 LNHDA, CDR2 SQIVND (reference sequence).

This clone was counted between two and nine times. V is TRBV7-9 and J is TRBJ1-6, with 7 bases matching TRBD1. The V segment lost 2 bases and the J segment 7 bases; nucleotides outside the gene matches: 5. Germline values: CDR1 SEHNR, CDR2 FQNEAQ (reference sequence). The CDR3 extends over 15 amino acids. This chain's CDR3 is CASSLSGQANSPLHF. The CDR3 region has the DNA TGTGCCAGCAGCTTAAGCGGACAGGCGAATTCACCCCTCCACTTT.

CDR3 in DNA: TGTGCCAGCTCACGCTCTTCCGGGACAGCCGGGGAGCTGTTTTTT. This translates into CASSRSSGTAGELFF. J is TRBJ2-2 and V is TRBV18; 7 bases are a match to TRBD1. V trimming: 4 bases; J trimming: 6 bases; junction bases outside the gene matches: 8. Germline loops: CDR1 KGHSH, CDR2 LQKENI. The CDR3 is 15 amino acids.

CDR3 residues: CASSPIGGTTEAFF. The CDR3 DNA is TGTGCCAGCAGCCCCATCGGGGGGACCACTGAAGCTTTCTTT. The V gene is TRBV3-1 (or the pseudogene TRBV3-2), the J gene TRBJ1-1, with D possibly TRBD1 on 5 matching bases. This CDR3 contains 14 residues. Germline-derived CDR1 and CDR2 are LGHDT and YNNKEL (reference sequence). The V end was cut by 4 bases, the J end by 4 bases, with 13 bases between.

The chain uses TRBV5-1 and TRBJ1-2, with 7 nucleotides matching TRBD1. J lost 8 bases, V lost 1 base, and 8 bases had no gene match. This CDR3 is built from 14 residues. The germline CDR1 and CDR2 sequences are SGHRS and YFSETQ. CDR3: CASSLNSGDSGYTF. DNA for the CDR3: TGCGCCAGCAGCTTGAATTCAGGGGACAGCGGCTACACCTTC.

The chain uses TRBV7-8 and TRBJ1-5, with D unclear. This CDR3 comprises 17 residues. Germline V gene sequence: CDR1 SGHVS, CDR2 FQNEAQ. The V gene lost 1 base and the J gene lost 0 bases, with 13 bases spanning the gap. CDR3 coding DNA: TGTGCCAGCAGCTTAGTTAGTCAGGTGGATAGCAATCAGCCCCAGCATTTT. Protein product: CASSLVSQVDSNQPQHF.

The chain employs TRBV5-5 and TRBJ1-2; 7 positions agree with TRBD1. The CDR3 contains 18 residues. Germline V gene data show CDR1 as SGHKS and CDR2 as YYEKEE (reference sequence). V trimming: 0 bases; J trimming: 2 bases; junction bases outside the gene matches: 13. The CDR3 DNA reads as TGTGCCAGCAGCTTGGAACCCCGCAACAGGGGAGCCAACTATGGCTACACCTTC. Its translation is CASSLEPRNRGANYGYTF.

A single count supports this clone. The rearrangement uses TRBV5-4 and TRBJ1-1; 8 bases fit TRBD1. Trimming took 4 bases from V and 4 from J; bases not matched to a gene: 6. This CDR3 is 14 amino acids long. Germline-derived CDR1 and CDR2 are SGHNT and YYREEE (reference sequence). The CDR3 DNA sequence: TGTGCCAGCAGCCCCCAGGGGGCCAGCACTGAAGCTTTCTTT. This codes for CASSPQGASTEAFF.

As DNA, the CDR3 is TGTGCCAGCACCCGGGACAGAGCCTCTGGAAACACCATATATTTT. Its translation: CASTRDRASGNTIYF. This chain joins TRBV28 and TRBJ1-3, with TRBD1 identical over 7 bases. V gave up 7 bases and J gave up 0 bases; unmatched junction bases: 6. The CDR3 runs to 15 residues. The germline V gene encodes CDR1 MDHEN and CDR2 SYDVKM. The full variable domain, in which reference TRBV28 and TRBJ1-3 provide the parts outside the CDR3, is DVKVTQSSRYLVKRTGEKVFLECVQDMDHENMFWYRQDPGLGLRLIYFSYDVKMKEKGDIPEGYSVSREKKERFSLILESASTNQTSMYLCASTRDRASGNTIYFGEGSWLTVV.

Remarks on this clone: Other DNA sequences within the sample encode an identical CDR3. V gene TRBV28 combines with J gene TRBJ1-1, with D unresolved. Per germline, CDR1 MDHEN and CDR2 SYDVKM. V was cut by 1 base and J by 5 bases, with 8 bases left in between. CDR3 length: 13 residues. The CDR3 loop is CASSLSGLTEAFF. The CDR3, as DNA: TGTGCCAGCAGTTTATCTGGGCTGACTGAAGCTTTCTTT.

This rearrangement joins TRBV25-1 to TRBJ1-2, with TRBD1 as a possible D gene (5 bases). The CDR3 totals 14 residues. V dropped 0 bases and J dropped 3 bases, with 8 bases sitting between them. Germline CDR1 is MGHDK and CDR2 is SYGVNS. The CDR3 spells CASSEYGGDYGYTF. CDR3 bases: TGTGCCAGCAGTGAATACGGGGGAGACTATGGCTACACCTTC.

V usage is TRBV3-1 (or the pseudogene TRBV3-2) and J usage is TRBJ2-5; 8 positions match TRBD2. The junction had 8 bases not matched to a gene; V was cut back by 5 bases and J by 3 bases. The CDR3 sequence is 15 residues long. Germline values: CDR1 LGHDT, CDR2 YNNKEL (reference sequence). CDR3 sequence: CASSKNSGVKETQYF. The DNA for the CDR3 is TGTGCCAGCAGCAAGAATAGCGGGGTCAAAGAGACCCAGTACTTC.

At least ten counts were recorded for this clone. The chain uses TRBV6-5 and TRBJ1-6, with 11 bases lining up with TRBD1. With 4 bases clipped from V and 9 bases from J, the junction kept 5 bases outside the gene matches. Per the germline V gene, CDR1 is MNHEY and CDR2 is SVGAGI. This CDR3 has 15 residues. The CDR3, as DNA: TGTGCCAGCAGTTCCGCGGGACAGGGGGTTTCACCCCTCCACTTT. Translation: CASSSAGQGVSPLHF.

In DNA form, the CDR3 reads TGTGCCAGCAGTTTCCCGGGACAGGGAAACACCATATATTTT. It specifies CASSFPGQGNTIYF. The chain recombines TRBV7-9 with TRBJ1-3; 7 positions match TRBD1. Germline CDR1 SEHNR, CDR2 FQNEAQ (reference sequence). CDR3 size: 14 residues. V lost 6 bases, J lost 4 bases, and 6 bases stayed unmatched.

The chain recombines TRBV27 with TRBJ2-7; 11 bases fit TRBD1. The germline gives CDR1 MNHEY, CDR2 SMNVEV (reference sequence). The CDR3 runs to 13 residues. After removal of 4 bases from V and 6 bases from J, the junction contained 2 bases not matched to a gene. CDR3 amino acids: CASSSGQGGEQYF. As DNA, the CDR3 is TGTGCCAGCAGTTCGGGACAGGGGGGCGAGCAGTACTTC.